This T cell receptor beta chain was sequenced in a study of CD8+CD57+ T cells in acquired aplastic anemia (dated by TCRdb to the late 2010s). Some background on the complete study: On average, sorted CD4+ and CD8+ cells yielded roughly 3.4 ug of extracted DNA, with a range of roughly 0.18 to 30 ug. A CD8+CD57+ expansion meant a frequency higher than the mean frequency seen in healthy subjects. Overall results and qualifications from the work: Some 31 CD8+ CDR3 sequences were shared between patients and controls but appeared highly expressed in patients and within their immunodominant clones. No significant difference in CD8+ Simpson's diversity was found between patients and healthy controls (P=0.060).

Turning to this clonotype: It lacks a known antigen. Nothing much larger sits one base from this clone, and base qualities are not available.

CDR1 and CDR2, per the germline V gene (reference sequence), are MNHEY and SMNVEV. V and J are trimmed by 4 bases and 8 bases, and the gene matches miss 5 bases of the junction. The CDR3 covers 13 residues, taking in both the cysteine and the phenylalanine. Of all the DNA, just the CDR3 is kept, 39 bases in frame from base 1. Genomic DNA served as template for TCR beta VDJ combination and CDR3 sequence profiling. TCR repertoire sequencing was run on an Illumina HiSeq 2000. The paper's processing steps were these. TRBV/TRBJ rearrangement plots, CDR3 size and DJ length profiles, and Simpson's diversity index were used to evaluate the repertoires. Whichever DNA sequence was most abundant in the deep sequencing data was defined as the immunodominant clone. CDR3 amino acid sequences were checked for sharing between subjects and were compared against published repertoires and the VDJdb database. TCRdb's own reprocessing of the public reads used fastp at Q25 and MiXCR and kept productive beta chains. All rows with the same CDR3 protein become a single entry with the most common DNA and genes. The V and J calls come from TCRdb's annotation, not from the publication. In all, the sample holds roughly 200,000 distinct CDR3 sequences, and roughly 60% of those were seen once. The ten largest clones take up approximately 46% of the sample.

Patients chosen for sequencing had shown expansion of CD8+CD57+ cells by flow cytometry. Severe acquired aplastic anemia was diagnosed in all patients according to International Study of Aplastic Anemia and Agranulocytosis and Camitta criteria. No therapy had been received by the patients at the time of blood sampling. In this study, sorted CD4+ and CD8+ T cells from the blood of healthy subjects and of severe aplastic anemia patients had their TCR repertoires deep-sequenced. Patients were enrolled under clinicaltrials.gov protocols 00001620, 01623167, 00001397, 00071045, 00081523 and 00961064 in the USA. Ficoll-Paque density gradient centrifugation was used to isolate peripheral blood mononuclear cells. CD4+ and CD8+ T cells were sorted by FACS or magnetic beads before DNA extraction.

What was sequenced was sorted CD4+, CD8+, or CD8+CD57+ T cells (not recorded which) from PBMCs. The sequence came from a human donor with aplastic anemia. Rearrangement joined TRBV27 to TRBJ1-2, and TRBD1 aligns with 9 junction nucleotides. The CDR3 amino acid sequence is: CASSYTGGGGYTF. The bases are TGTGCCAGCAGTTATACAGGGGGCGGAGGCTACACCTTC.